Listed below are T cell receptor beta chains from one sample, sequenced in a study of shared clonotypes between healthy human individuals. Profiling relied on immunoSEQ multiplex PCR, and the TCRdb table lists in-frame clones only, not all of them. Seen here are roughly 590,000 clones, 95% to 96% observed once, and the top ten hold roughly 0.1%. What was sequenced was naive CD8+ T cells sorted from blood. These TCRs come from a woman aged 30 to 39 in good health. Both conserved end residues are part of each CDR3. The D gene is left open where the match is weak. A row's size may be missing; if present it is once, few, many or a size class.

TRBJ2-3,.,.,TRBV28,CASTQRTELTDTQYF,TGTGCCAGCACCCAGAGGACGGAACTCACAGATACGCAGTATTTT
TRBJ2-3,TRBD2,.,TRBV11-2,CASSPFQREGLGGTDTQYF,TGTGCCAGCAGCCCCTTCCAGCGGGAGGGCCTAGGGGGCACAGATACGCAGTATTTT
TRBJ2-1,TRBD2,.,TRBV4-2,CASSLAGGIYNEQFF,TGTGCCAGCAGCCTTGCGGGAGGAATCTACAATGAGCAGTTCTTC
TRBJ2-7,.,.,TRBV27,CASSNGPGGAYEQYF,TGTGCCAGCAGCAACGGCCCCGGAGGGGCCTACGAGCAGTACTTC
TRBJ1-1,.,once,TRBV7-6,CASSLVANTEAFF,TGTGCCAGCAGCTTAGTAGCGAACACTGAAGCTTTCTTT
TRBJ2-7,.,once,TRBV7-9,CASSSGVEQYF,TGTGCCAGCAGCTCAGGGGTCGAGCAGTACTTC
TRBJ1-2,.,.,TRBV6-5,CASSYSIGETFYGYTF,TGTGCCAGCAGTTACTCGATCGGGGAAACCTTCTATGGCTACACCTTC
TRBJ2-7,TRBD2,.,TRBV11-2,CASSLGSSGSYEQYF,TGTGCCAGCAGCTTAGGTAGTAGCGGGAGCTACGAGCAGTACTTC
TRBJ1-2,.,once,TRBV27,CASRPQDHPNYGYTF,TGTGCCAGCAGGCCCCAGGACCATCCCAACTATGGCTACACCTTC
TRBJ2-3,.,.,TRBV27,CASSYWRSDTQYF,TGTGCCAGCAGTTACTGGCGTTCTGATACGCAGTATTTT